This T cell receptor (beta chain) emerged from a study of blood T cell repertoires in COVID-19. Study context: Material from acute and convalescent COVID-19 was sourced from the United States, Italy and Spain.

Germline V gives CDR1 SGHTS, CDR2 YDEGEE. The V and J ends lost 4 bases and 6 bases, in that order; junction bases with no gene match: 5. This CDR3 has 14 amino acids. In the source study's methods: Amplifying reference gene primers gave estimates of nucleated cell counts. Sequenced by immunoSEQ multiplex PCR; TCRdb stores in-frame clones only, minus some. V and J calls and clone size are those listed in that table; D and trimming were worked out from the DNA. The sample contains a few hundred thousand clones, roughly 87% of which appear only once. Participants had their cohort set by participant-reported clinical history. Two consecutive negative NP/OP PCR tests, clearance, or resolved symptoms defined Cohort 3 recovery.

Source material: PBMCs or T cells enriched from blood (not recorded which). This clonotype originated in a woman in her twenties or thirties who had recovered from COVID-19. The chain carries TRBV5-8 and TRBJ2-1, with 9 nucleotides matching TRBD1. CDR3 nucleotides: TGTGCCAGCAGCACCGGGACAGGGAGCAATGAGCAGTTCTTC. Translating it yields CASSTGTGSNEQFF.